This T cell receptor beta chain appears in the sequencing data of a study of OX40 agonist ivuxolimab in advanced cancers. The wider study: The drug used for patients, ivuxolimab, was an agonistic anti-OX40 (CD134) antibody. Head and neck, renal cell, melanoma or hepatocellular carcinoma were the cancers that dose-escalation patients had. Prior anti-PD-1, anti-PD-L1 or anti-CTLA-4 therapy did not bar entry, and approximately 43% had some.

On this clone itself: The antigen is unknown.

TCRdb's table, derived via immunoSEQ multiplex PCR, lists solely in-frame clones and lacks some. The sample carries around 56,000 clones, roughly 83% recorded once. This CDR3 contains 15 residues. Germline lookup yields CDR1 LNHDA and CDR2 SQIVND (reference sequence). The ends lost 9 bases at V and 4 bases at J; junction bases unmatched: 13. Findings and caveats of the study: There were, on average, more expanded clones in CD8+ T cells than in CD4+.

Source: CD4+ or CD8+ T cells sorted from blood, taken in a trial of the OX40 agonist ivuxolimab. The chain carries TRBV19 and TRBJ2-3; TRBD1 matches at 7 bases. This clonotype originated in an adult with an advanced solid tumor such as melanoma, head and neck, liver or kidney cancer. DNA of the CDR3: TGTGCCAGCCAGTCGGGAAGGGGGCGACCAGATACGCAGTATTTT. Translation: CASQSGRGRPDTQYF.